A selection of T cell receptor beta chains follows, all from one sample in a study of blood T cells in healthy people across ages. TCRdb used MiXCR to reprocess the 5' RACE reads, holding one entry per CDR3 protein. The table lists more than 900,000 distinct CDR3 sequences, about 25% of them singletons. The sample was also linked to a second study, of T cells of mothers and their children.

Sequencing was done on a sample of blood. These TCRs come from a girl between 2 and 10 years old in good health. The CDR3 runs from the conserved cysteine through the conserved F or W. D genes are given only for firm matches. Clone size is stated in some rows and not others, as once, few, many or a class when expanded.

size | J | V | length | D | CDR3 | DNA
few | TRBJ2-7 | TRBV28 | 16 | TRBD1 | CASSSGLTGESYEQYF | TGTGCCAGCAGTTCGGGGTTGACAGGGGAATCCTACGAGCAGTACTTC
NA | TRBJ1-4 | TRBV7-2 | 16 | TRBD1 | CASSPGTGTRNEKLFF | TGTGCCAGCAGCCCGGGGACAGGAACGCGTAATGAAAAACTGTTTTTT
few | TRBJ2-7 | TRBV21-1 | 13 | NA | CASRDWAYYEQYF | TGTGCCAGCAGGGACTGGGCTTACTACGAGCAGTACTTC
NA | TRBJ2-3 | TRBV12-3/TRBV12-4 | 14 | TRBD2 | CASSSRLAPDTQYF | TGTGCCAGCAGTTCAAGACTAGCCCCAGATACGCAGTATTTT
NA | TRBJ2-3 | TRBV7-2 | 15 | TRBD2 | CASTLAGVATDTQYF | TGTGCCAGCACCCTAGCGGGGGTGGCCACAGATACGCAGTATTTT
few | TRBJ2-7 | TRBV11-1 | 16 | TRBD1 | CASSWAAGTDYYEQYF | TGTGCCAGCAGCTGGGCAGCCGGGACAGACTACTACGAGCAGTACTTC
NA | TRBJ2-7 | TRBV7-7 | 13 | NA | CASSLVGGREQYF | TGTGCTAGCAGCTTAGTCGGGGGGCGCGAGCAGTACTTC
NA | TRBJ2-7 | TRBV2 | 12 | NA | CASSAMDYEQYF | TGTGCCAGCAGCGCTATGGACTACGAGCAGTACTTC
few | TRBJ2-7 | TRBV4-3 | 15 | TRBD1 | CASSQDSDRVYEQYF | TGCGCCAGCAGCCAAGACTCGGACAGGGTATACGAGCAGTACTTC
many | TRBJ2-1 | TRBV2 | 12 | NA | CASSNSNGYQFF | TGTGCCAGCAGTAACTCGAACGGGTACCAGTTCTTC
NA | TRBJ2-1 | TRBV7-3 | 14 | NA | CASSLTGKGEEQFF | TGTGCCAGCAGCTTAACCGGAAAAGGGGAGGAGCAGTTCTTC
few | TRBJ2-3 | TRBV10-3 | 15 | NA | CAIRPPGRSPDTQYF | TGTGCCATCAGACCTCCGGGACGCAGTCCAGATACGCAGTATTTT
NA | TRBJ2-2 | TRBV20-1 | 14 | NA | CSARTGTNTGELFF | TGCAGTGCTAGAACAGGGACGAACACCGGGGAGCTGTTTTTT
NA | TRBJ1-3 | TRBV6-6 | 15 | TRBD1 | CASSPPRDREATIYF | TGTGCCAGCAGCCCCCCCCGAGACAGGGAGGCCACCATATATTTT
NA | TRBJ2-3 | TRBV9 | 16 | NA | CASSAQVRTSTDTQYF | TGTGCCAGCAGCGCGCAAGTAAGAACTAGCACAGATACGCAGTATTTT
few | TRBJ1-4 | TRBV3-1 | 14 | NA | CASSQVGFNEKLFF | TGTGCCAGCAGCCAAGTTGGGTTCAATGAAAAACTGTTTTTT
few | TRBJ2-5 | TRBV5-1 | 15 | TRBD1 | CASRESDRGHLPVYF | TGCGCCAGCAGGGAGTCGGACAGGGGGCACCTCCCTGTGTACTTC
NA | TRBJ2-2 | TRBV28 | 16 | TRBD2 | CASSFAGGDDTGELFF | TGTGCCAGCAGTTTTGCGGGGGGCGATGACACCGGGGAGCTGTTTTTT
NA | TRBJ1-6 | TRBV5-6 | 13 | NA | CASSLAMDSPLHF | TGTGCCAGCAGCTTGGCCATGGATTCACCCCTCCACTTT
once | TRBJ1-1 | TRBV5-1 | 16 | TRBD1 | CASSLGGQTLNTEAFF | TGCGCCAGCAGCTTGGGGGGACAGACCTTGAACACTGAAGCTTTCTTT
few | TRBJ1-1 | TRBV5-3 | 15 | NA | CARSRRSKGHTEAFF | TGTGCCAGAAGCCGCCGATCGAAGGGCCACACTGAAGCTTTCTTT
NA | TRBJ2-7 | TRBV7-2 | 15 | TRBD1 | CASSYTGTGYYEQYF | TGTGCCAGCAGCTATACCGGGACAGGGTACTACGAGCAGTACTTC
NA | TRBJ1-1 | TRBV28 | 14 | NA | CASSWSTRNTEALF | TGTGCCAGCAGTTGGAGCACAAGGAACACTGAAGCTCTCTTT
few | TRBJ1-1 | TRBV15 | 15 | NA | CATSRMGRINTEAFF | TGTGCCACCAGCAGAATGGGCAGGATAAACACTGAAGCTTTCTTT
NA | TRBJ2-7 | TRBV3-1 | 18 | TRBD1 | CASSQEIEEVGQSYEQYF | TGTGCCAGCAGCCAAGAAATTGAAGAAGTGGGACAGTCCTACGAGCAGTACTTC
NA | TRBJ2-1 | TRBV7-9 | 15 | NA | CASSLFGVSYNEQFF | TGTGCCAGCAGCTTATTCGGGGTTTCCTACAATGAGCAGTTCTTC
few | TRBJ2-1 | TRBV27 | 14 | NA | CASKYRGSYNEQFF | TGTGCCAGTAAATATCGCGGCTCCTACAATGAGCAGTTCTTC
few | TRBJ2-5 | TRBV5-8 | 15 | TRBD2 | CASTQRTSGSKTQYF | TGTGCCAGCACCCAACGGACTAGCGGGTCAAAGACCCAGTACTTC
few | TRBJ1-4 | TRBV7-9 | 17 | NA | CASSVPGPGGTNEKLFF | TGTGCCAGCAGCGTACCGGGGCCTGGAGGAACTAATGAAAAACTGTTTTTT
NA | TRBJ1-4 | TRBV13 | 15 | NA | CASSLGSQGGEKLFF | TGTGCCAGCAGCTTAGGTAGCCAGGGCGGCGAAAAACTGTTTTTT
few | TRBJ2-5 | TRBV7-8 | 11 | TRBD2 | CASSAGRAQYF | TGTGCCAGCAGCGCCGGGAGGGCCCAGTACTTC
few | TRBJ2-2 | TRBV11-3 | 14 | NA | CASSHDGVSGELFF | TGTGCCAGCAGCCACGACGGGGTATCCGGGGAGCTGTTTTTT
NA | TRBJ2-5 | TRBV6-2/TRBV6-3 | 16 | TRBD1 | CASSYLMGQGKETQYF | TGTGCCAGCAGTTACTTAATGGGACAGGGGAAAGAGACCCAGTACTTC